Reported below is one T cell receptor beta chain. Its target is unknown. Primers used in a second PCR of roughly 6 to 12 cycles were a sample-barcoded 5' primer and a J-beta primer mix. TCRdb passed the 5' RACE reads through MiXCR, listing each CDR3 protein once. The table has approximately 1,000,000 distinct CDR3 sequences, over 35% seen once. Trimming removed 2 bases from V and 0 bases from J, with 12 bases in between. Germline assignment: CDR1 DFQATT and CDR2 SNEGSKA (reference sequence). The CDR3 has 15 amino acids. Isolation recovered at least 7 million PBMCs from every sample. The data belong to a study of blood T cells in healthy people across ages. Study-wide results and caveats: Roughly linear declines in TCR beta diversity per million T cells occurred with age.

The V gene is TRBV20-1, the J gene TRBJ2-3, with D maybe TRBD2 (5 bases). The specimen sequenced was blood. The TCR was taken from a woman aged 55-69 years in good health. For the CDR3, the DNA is TGCAGTGCTAGAAATGTCCGGGAAAGCACAGATACGCAGTATTTT. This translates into CSARNVRESTDTQYF.